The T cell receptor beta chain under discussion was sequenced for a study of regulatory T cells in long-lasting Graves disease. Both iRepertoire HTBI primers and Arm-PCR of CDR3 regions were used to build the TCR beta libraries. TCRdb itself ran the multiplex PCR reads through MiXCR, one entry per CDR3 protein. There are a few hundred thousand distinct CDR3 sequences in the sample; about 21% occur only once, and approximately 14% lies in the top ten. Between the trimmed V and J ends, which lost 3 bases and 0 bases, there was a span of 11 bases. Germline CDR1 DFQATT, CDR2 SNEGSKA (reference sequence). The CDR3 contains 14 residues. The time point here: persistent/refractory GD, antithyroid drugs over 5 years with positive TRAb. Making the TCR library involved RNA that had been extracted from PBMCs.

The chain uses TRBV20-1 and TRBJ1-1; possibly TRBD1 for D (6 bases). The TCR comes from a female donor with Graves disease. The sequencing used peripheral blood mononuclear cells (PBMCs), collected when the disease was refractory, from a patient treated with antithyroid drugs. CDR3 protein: CSASIRGMNTEAFF. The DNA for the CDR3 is TGCAGTGCTAGTATCAGGGGAATGAACACTGAAGCTTTCTTT.